These 15 T cell receptor beta chains share one sample of origin, sequenced in a study of Graves' ophthalmopathy and Graves' hyperthyroidism. RNA transcripts served as template for amplifying TCR beta CDR3 sequences. HTBI primers were used in a first-round RT-PCR, which preceded a second-round multiplex PCR. Via MiXCR, TCRdb re-called the multiplex PCR reads, giving one row per CDR3 protein. The sample shows 400,000 to 500,000 distinct CDR3 sequences, around 21% of them seen only once. The specimen was peripheral blood. The receptors derive from a young woman with stable Graves' hyperthyroidism.

This clonotype occurred many times. No DNA is shown, since the ends of the CDR3 on it are uncertain; the CDR3 is the one TCRdb lists. The J gene is TRBJ2-5, the V gene TRBV28; the table's D call TRBD2 went unverified against the DNA. The CDR3 contains 11 residues when both ends are counted. The V gene's germline CDR1 is MDHEN and CDR2 SYDVKM. CDR3 region: CASSVAGGTYF.

J is TRBJ2-7 and V is TRBV30; 7 bases line up with TRBD1. Germline V CDR1 and CDR2: GTSNPN, SVGIG (reference sequence). Trimming took 3 bases from V and 0 from J; bases not matched to a gene: 11. The length of the CDR3 is 16 residues. The CDR3 reads CAWRERTGLISYEQYF. CDR3 coding DNA: TGTGCCTGGAGGGAACGGACAGGACTTATCTCCTACGAGCAGTACTTC.

Details on this clonotype: This CDR3 fails to terminate in the conserved phenylalanine or tryptophan, so it likely reflects a read error. This sequence joins TRBV7-8 and TRBJ1-5; no firm D call. Germline V lookup: CDR1 SGHVS, CDR2 FQNEAQ. V dropped 3 bases and J dropped 1 base, with 13 bases sitting between them. The CDR3 totals 16 residues. CDR3 region: CASSFQRARSNQPQHV. CDR3 coding DNA: TGTGCCAGCAGCTTCCAGCGGGCGCGGAGCAATCAGCCCCAGCATGTT.

This clonotype was seen ten or more times. Because the CDR3 is missing its conserved closing phenylalanine or tryptophan, this is likely a read error. The rearrangement links TRBV12-3 or TRBV12-4 to TRBJ1-1; D gene unclear. V was trimmed by 6 bases and J by 6 bases, leaving 11 bases between them. This CDR3 has 12 amino acids. The CDR3: CASSPPTAEAFL. The CDR3 DNA sequence: TGTGCCAGCAGCCCGCCGACGGCTGAAGCTTTCCTT.

This clonotype showed up just a few times. The chain joins TRBV4-2 to TRBJ2-5; TRBD2 agrees at 8 bases. Germline CDR1 reads LGHNA; CDR2 reads YNFKEQ. With V trimmed by 1 base and J by 4 bases, 8 bases remained unmatched. The CDR3 sequence is 16 residues long. The CDR3 loop is CASSQVPNGGGETQYF. The CDR3 nucleotides are TGTGCCAGCAGCCAAGTCCCCAACGGGGGGGGAGAGACCCAGTACTTC.

This chain connects TRBV12-3 or TRBV12-4 to TRBJ1-6; D not resolved. The V gene lost 1 base and the J gene lost 8 bases, with 9 bases spanning the gap. The CDR3 totals 14 residues. The CDR3 bases are TGTGCCAGCAGTTTAGGGTCCTTCGATTCACCCCTCCACTTT. It translates to CASSLGSFDSPLHF.

The chain uses TRBV12-3 or TRBV12-4 and TRBJ1-1; D may be TRBD1 (6 bases). Between the trimmed V and J ends, which lost 2 bases and 6 bases, there was a span of 13 bases. There are 14 residues in the CDR3. The CDR3 region is CASSLSPGASEAFF. Here the CDR3 DNA reads TGTGCCAGCAGTTTATCCCCGGGGGCCTCTGAAGCTTTCTTT.

This clonotype has a handful of counts. The chain combines TRBV18 with TRBJ1-3, with 8 bases identical to TRBD1. Per the germline V gene, CDR1 is KGHSH and CDR2 is LQKENI. With V trimmed by 5 bases and J by 2 bases, 5 bases remained unmatched. This CDR3 has 15 residues. The CDR3 coding sequence is TGTGCCAGCTCAGCCGGGACAGGCACTGGAAACACCATATATTTT. Protein product: CASSAGTGTGNTIYF.

This clonotype was recorded a few times. The chain has TRBV6-5 and TRBJ2-7, with D perhaps TRBD1 or TRBD2 (5 bases each). Per germline, CDR1 MNHEY and CDR2 SVGAGI. V lost 3 bases to trimming and J lost 6 bases, with 18 bases between them. The CDR3 covers 15 residues. The chain's CDR3 is CASSYSDEGHGEQYF. The CDR3 bases are TGTGCCAGCAGTTATTCCGACGAGGGGCACGGCGAGCAGTACTTC.

This clonotype was detected ten times or more. The V and J genes are TRBV5-1 and TRBJ2-7; TRBD2 aligns across 8 bases. V trimming: 2 bases; J trimming: 0 bases; junction bases outside the gene matches: 7. The CDR3 is 16 amino acids. Germline CDR1 reads SGHRS; CDR2 reads YFSETQ. The CDR3 nucleotides read TGCGCCAGCAGCTTATACTTAGCGGGACCCTCCTACGAGCAGTACTTC. The encoded protein is CASSLYLAGPSYEQYF.

This clonotype was picked up many times. The J gene is TRBJ2-7, the V gene TRBV2; D gene unclear. Per germline, CDR1 SNHLY and CDR2 FYNNEI. The CDR3 contains 12 residues. Trimming stripped 4 bases from V and 5 bases from J, with 9 bases between. CDR3 residues: CASSAGFHEQYF. The DNA of the CDR3 is TGTGCCAGCAGTGCCGGGTTCCACGAGCAGTACTTC.

The table lists this clonotype with many counts. V is TRBV12-3 or TRBV12-4 and J is TRBJ2-7, with D possibly being TRBD1 (5 bases). V gave up 6 bases and J gave up 0 bases, with 12 bases separating them. This CDR3 contains 14 residues. This chain's CDR3 is CASSQDSASYEQYF. CDR3 DNA sequence: TGTGCCAGCAGCCAAGACAGCGCCTCCTACGAGCAGTACTTC.

The chain is built from TRBV18 and TRBJ2-5, with 10 bases lining up with TRBD2. Germline V lookup: CDR1 KGHSH, CDR2 LQKENI. CDR3 length equals 16 residues. The V gene end was trimmed by 5 bases and the J gene end by 4 bases; junction bases not matched to a gene: 10. As DNA, the CDR3 is TGTGCCAGCTCAGTGCGGGCTAGCGGGAGTAGAGAGACCCAGTACTTC. As protein: CASSVRASGSRETQYF.

This clonotype was recorded many times. This chain joins TRBV30 and TRBJ1-1, with TRBD1 matching over 9 bases. J was trimmed by 3 bases and V by 7 bases; bases with no gene match: 9. Germline CDR1 is GTSNPN and CDR2 is SVGIG (reference sequence). The CDR3 is made up of 14 amino acids. CDR3 nucleotides: TGTGCCTCATACAGGGGGCAGCTGTACACTGAAGCTTTCTTT. Protein sequence: CASYRGQLYTEAFF.

CDR3 sequence: CASNAAGGKTQYF. CDR3 nucleotides: TGTGCCAGCAACGCAGCGGGAGGAAAGACCCAGTACTTC. This rearrangement joins TRBV12-3 or TRBV12-4 to TRBJ2-5; the match to TRBD2 covers 9 bases. The CDR3 spans 13 residues. J gave up 6 bases and V 7 bases, and 6 bases lay outside the gene matches.